This entry lists 16 T cell receptor beta chains sequenced from one sample in a study of blood T cells in healthy people across ages. Through a sample-barcoded 5' primer and a J-beta primer mix, a second PCR was run for 7 to 11 cycles. TCRdb reprocessed the 5' RACE reads with MiXCR, giving one entry per CDR3 protein. The data contain roughly 1,500,000 distinct CDR3 sequences, 30% to 35% of them seen just once; the ten biggest clones take up roughly 10%. The material sequenced was blood. The receptors were sampled from a woman in her thirties in good health.

This clonotype was picked up a small number of times. V usage is TRBV7-9 and J usage is TRBJ2-1, with 9 bases identical to TRBD2. From germline, CDR1 is SEHNR and CDR2 FQNEAQ (reference sequence). The CDR3 spans 16 residues. V shed 5 bases, J shed 8 bases, and the junction held 13 bases outside the gene matches. The CDR3, as DNA: TGTGCCAGCAGCCCAGCGGGGGGCCGGGTTGTCGATGAGCAGTTCTTC. Protein sequence: CASSPAGGRVVDEQFF.

This clonotype was found a few times. The chain is built from TRBV2 and TRBJ2-7, with D perhaps being TRBD1 or TRBD2 (5 bases each). V lost 8 bases to trimming and J lost 3 bases, with 23 bases between them. This CDR3 is built from 16 residues. Germline V lookup: CDR1 SNHLY, CDR2 FYNNEI. The CDR3 here is CASGMAASNGGYEQYF. CDR3 coding DNA: TGTGCCAGCGGGATGGCGGCCTCCAATGGGGGCTACGAGCAGTACTTC.

Only a few counts were recorded for this clonotype. The CDR3 here is CASSLMAGDYEQYF. CDR3 bases: TGTGCCAGCAGCTTAATGGCGGGGGACTACGAGCAGTACTTC. The V and J genes are TRBV7-8 and TRBJ2-7; 7 bases line up with TRBD2. The V and J ends lost 2 bases and 3 bases, in that order; junction bases with no gene match: 4. The germline V gene has CDR1 SGHVS and CDR2 FQNEAQ. CDR3 length: 14 amino acids.

V usage is TRBV27 and J usage is TRBJ2-1; TRBD2 agrees at 11 bases. The CDR3 is 16 residues long. The V gene end was trimmed by 4 bases and the J gene end by 2 bases; junction bases not matched to a gene: 4. From germline, CDR1 is MNHEY and CDR2 SMNVEV (reference sequence). CDR3 sequence: CASSSASGRTYNEQFF. The CDR3 DNA reads TGTGCCAGCAGTTCCGCTAGCGGGAGGACCTACAATGAGCAGTTCTTC.

This clonotype was found many times. V and J are TRBV12-3 or TRBV12-4 and TRBJ2-7; 12 nucleotides align to TRBD2. CDR3 length: 14 residues. The J segment lost 0 bases and the V segment lost 6 bases, leaving 0 bases of the junction unmatched. The CDR3 DNA follows: TGTGCCAGCAGACTAGCGGGAGGCTCCTACGAGCAGTACTTC. This codes for CASRLAGGSYEQYF.

Only one count was recorded for this clonotype. V is TRBV7-8 and J is TRBJ2-1, with 14 positions matching TRBD2. The germline gives CDR1 SGHVS, CDR2 FQNEAQ. This CDR3 has 17 amino acids. The V gene end was trimmed by 3 bases and the J gene end by 6 bases; junction bases not matched to a gene: 7. CDR3 nucleotides: TGTGCCAGCAGCTTTGGACTAGCGGGGGGTTCTTGCAATGAGCAGTTCTTC. This encodes CASSFGLAGGSCNEQFF.

The chain employs TRBV14 and TRBJ2-3; a possible D gene is TRBD2 (5 bases). The V end lost 0 bases, the J end lost 5 bases, and 15 bases lay between the germline ends. The CDR3 totals 16 residues. Germline CDR1 reads SGHDN; CDR2 reads FVKESK. In DNA, the CDR3 is TGTGCCAGCAGCCAAGATCGTATCCGGGGAAAAGATACGCAGTATTTT. This encodes CASSQDRIRGKDTQYF. The full variable domain, in which reference TRBV14 and TRBJ2-3 provide the parts outside the CDR3, is EAGVTQFPSHSVIEKGQTVTLRCDPISGHDNLYWYRRVMGKEIKFLLHFVKESKQDESGMPNNRFLAERTGGTYSTLKVQPAELEDSGVYFCASSQDRIRGKDTQYFGPGTRLTVL.

This rearrangement joins TRBV5-1 to TRBJ2-7, with 8 bases matching TRBD1. The J call may be wrong; the DNA end is better matched by TRBJ2-5. There are 15 residues in the CDR3. From germline, CDR1 is SGHRS and CDR2 YFSETQ. The CDR3 coding sequence is TGCGCCAGCAGCAACCAGGGACAGGACACGGAGACCCAGTACTTC. Encoded protein: CASSNQGQDTETQYF.

The genes are TRBV7-9 and TRBJ2-5; possible D gene TRBD1, 5 bases. Trimming took 6 bases from V and 2 from J, leaving 7 bases between them. The V gene's germline CDR1 is SEHNR and CDR2 FQNEAQ (reference sequence). The CDR3 totals 12 residues. CDR3 DNA: TGTGCCAGCAGGGACAATCAAGAGACCCAGTACTTC. It translates to CASRDNQETQYF.

This clonotype occurred once. A much larger clonotype is one base distant, so this may be a read error. The V and J genes are TRBV4-2 and TRBJ2-7; D is perhaps TRBD2 (6 bases). In germline, CDR1 is LGHNA, CDR2 YNFKEQ. This CDR3 spans 15 amino acids. Trimming cost V 0 bases and J 3 bases, with 12 bases left between them. CDR3: CASSQDQRVHYEQYF. The DNA of the CDR3 is TGTGCCAGCAGCCAAGATCAGCGGGTCCACTACGAGCAGTACTTC.

The chain employs TRBV28 and TRBJ2-5, with 7 bases matching TRBD2. Germline V gene sequence: CDR1 MDHEN, CDR2 SYDVKM. V gave up 6 bases and J gave up 7 bases; unmatched junction bases: 17. CDR3 length equals 16 residues. The CDR3 spells CASRPTAAGAKGTQYF. For the CDR3, the DNA is TGTGCCAGCAGACCAACCGCGGCGGGAGCTAAGGGGACCCAGTACTTC. Full variable domain (rest looked up from reference TRBV28 and TRBJ2-5): DVKVTQSSRYLVKRTGEKVFLECVQDMDHENMFWYRQDPGLGLRLIYFSYDVKMKEKGDIPEGYSVSREKKERFSLILESASTNQTSMYLCASRPTAAGAKGTQYFGPGTRLLVL.

V gene TRBV28 combines with J gene TRBJ2-7; 7 positions match TRBD2. This CDR3 region has 15 residues. Trimming at V came to 6 bases and at J to 3 bases, leaving 11 bases not matched to a gene. Germline CDR1 reads MDHEN; CDR2 reads SYDVKM. The CDR3, as DNA: TGTGCCAGCAGATCCCCCCGGGACTACGACTACGAGCAGTACTTC. This sequence encodes CASRSPRDYDYEQYF.

This chain connects TRBV10-3 to TRBJ2-7; 8 bases are a match to TRBD1. The ends lost 3 bases at V and 2 bases at J; junction bases unmatched: 9. The CDR3 length is 16 residues. Germline values: CDR1 ENHRY, CDR2 SYGVKD. CDR3 DNA sequence: TGTGCCATCAGTGAAAAACCGGGACAGGTTCCCTACGAGCAGTACTTC. Translation gives CAISEKPGQVPYEQYF.

This chain joins TRBV2 and TRBJ2-3; D ambiguous. The CDR3 has 15 amino acids. The V gene lost 0 bases and the J gene lost 1 base, with 8 bases spanning the gap. Germline CDR1 reads SNHLY; CDR2 reads FYNNEI. CDR3 sequence (DNA): TGTGCCAGCAGTGAAGCTTTATCGGGCACAGATACGCAGTATTTT. Protein sequence: CASSEALSGTDTQYF.

This clonotype was detected many times. The J gene is TRBJ2-1, the V gene TRBV4-1; D not certain. Trimming cost V 2 bases and J 4 bases, with 15 bases left between them. The CDR3 extends over 16 amino acids. Germline CDR1 MGHRA, CDR2 YSYEKL. Here the CDR3 reads CASSQLVGEGYNEQFF. The CDR3 DNA is TGCGCCAGCAGCCAACTAGTTGGGGAAGGGTACAATGAGCAGTTCTTC.

This clonotype has a handful of counts. The CDR3 DNA follows: TGTGCCAGCAGTGGAGGGACAGAACCTTATCAGCCCCAGCATTTT. This encodes CASSGGTEPYQPQHF. V gene TRBV2 combines with J gene TRBJ1-5, with 7 positions matching TRBD1. CDR1 is SNHLY, CDR2 FYNNEI, per germline. J gave up 5 bases and V 4 bases, and 8 bases lay outside the gene matches. This CDR3 region has 15 residues.